Shown below are 7 T cell receptor beta chains from a single sample sequenced in a study of cytomegalovirus exposure and HLA in healthy donors. The PCR employed 60 Vbeta primers together with 13 Jbeta primers. This table comes from immunoSEQ multiplex PCR, and its TCRdb copy is limited to in-frame clones, with some not included. The sample holds some 120,000 clones, 70% to 85% seen once. The sample was PBMCs. These receptors came from a woman between 50 and 59 years old in good health and CMV-seronegative.

This chain uses TRBV2 with TRBJ2-7; D may be TRBD2 (6 bases). V lost 6 bases to trimming and J lost 7 bases, with 13 bases between them. The CDR3 extends over 12 amino acids. The germline V gene encodes CDR1 SNHLY and CDR2 FYNNEI. The CDR3 region is CASSLAPGEQYF. The DNA for the CDR3 is TGTGCCAGCAGCCTAGCGCCGGGGGAGCAGTACTTC.

V gene TRBV5-1 combines with J gene TRBJ2-5, with TRBD1 as a possible D gene (5 bases). The J call is in doubt because the DNA end fits TRBJ2-7 better. Germline V lookup: CDR1 SGHRS, CDR2 YFSETQ. The CDR3 contains 15 residues. The CDR3 nucleotides read TGCGCCAGCAGCTTGGAGGTTTCAGGGTCCCACGAGCAGTACTTC. Protein: CASSLEVSGSHEQYF.

The rearrangement uses TRBV5-1 and TRBJ1-2; unclear D gene. This CDR3 comprises 13 residues. Germline V gene lookup returns CDR1 SGHRS and CDR2 YFSETQ. The V end was cut by 3 bases, the J end by 3 bases, with 9 bases between. The CDR3 bases are TGCGCCAGCAGCTCCGCAGGTGACTATGGCTACACCTTC. It translates to CASSSAGDYGYTF.

This clone came up many times. The V call is TRBV10-3, the J call TRBJ1-4; no definite D call. CDR3 length: 15 residues. Trimming removed 11 bases at V and 0 bases at J, with 16 bases between. Germline V CDR1 and CDR2: ENHRY, SYGVKD. DNA for the CDR3: TGTGCCGTCTCCGACGGAGCTGCAACTAATGAAAAACTGTTTTTT. This codes for CAVSDGAATNEKLFF.

The chain carries TRBV9 and TRBJ2-7; D unclear. CDR3 length: 11 residues. The V gene's germline CDR1 is SGDLS and CDR2 YYNGEE. The V end was cut by 4 bases, the J end by 4 bases, with 6 bases between. Written as DNA, the CDR3 is TGTGCCAGCAGCTCCGGGTACGAGCAGTACTTC. It yields the protein CASSSGYEQYF.

The rearrangement uses TRBV30 and TRBJ2-7; D call uncertain. Per germline, CDR1 GTSNPN and CDR2 SVGIG (reference sequence). Trimming left V 2 bases short and J 6 bases short, with 17 bases between. The CDR3 is 14 amino acids. The CDR3 spells CAWSNEPTFGEQYF. The CDR3 region has the DNA TGTGCCTGGAGTAACGAACCTACGTTCGGCGAGCAGTACTTC.

The chain has TRBV7-9 and TRBJ1-1, with D possibly matching TRBD1 (6 bases). This CDR3 comprises 11 residues. The germline V gene encodes CDR1 SEHNR and CDR2 FQNEAQ (reference sequence). Deletions cut 2 bases from V and 12 bases from J, with 10 bases between. The CDR3 spells CASSLQGTTFF. For the CDR3, the DNA is TGTGCCAGCAGCTTACAGGGGACAACTTTCTTT.